This T cell receptor beta chain was observed in a study of technical replicates of blood from a few donors. Generated by immunoSEQ multiplex PCR, the TCRdb table keeps only in-frame clones and is missing some. The table has about 82,000 clones, nearly 96% seen once. V shed 2 bases, J shed 1 base, and the junction held 6 bases outside the gene matches. The CDR3 length is 16 residues. Germline V gene lookup returns CDR1 SGHVS and CDR2 FNYEAQ. Input material: T cells isolated from PBMCs. The sequence was obtained from a human donor in good health. The V gene is TRBV7-6, the J gene TRBJ2-7; 9 positions match TRBD1. CDR3 sequence reads: CASSLNGQGSSYEQYF. As DNA, the CDR3 is TGTGCCAGCAGCTTAAATGGACAGGGGTCTTCCTACGAGCAGTACTTC.